These T cell receptor beta chains were read from a single sample in a study of regulatory T cells in long-lasting Graves disease. TCRdb fed the multiplex PCR reads into MiXCR, producing one record per CDR3 protein. This table holds 600,000 to 800,000 distinct CDR3 sequences, 30% found once. The material was peripheral blood mononuclear cells (PBMCs), obtained when the disease was refractory, from a patient treated with antithyroid drugs. These receptor sequences come from a female donor with Graves disease. Each CDR3 is given with its conserved first and last residue. D genes are given only for firm matches. Clone size appears in some rows only: once, few, many, or a class for an expanded clone.

j_gene | v_gene | abundance | d_gene | CDR3nt | CDR3aa
TRBJ2-5 | TRBV25-1 | few | - | TGTGCCAGCAGTCCGGTTTTCGCAGAGACCCAGTACTTC | CASSPVFAETQYF
TRBJ2-2 | TRBV11-3 | few | TRBD2 | TGTGCCAGCAGCTTTGGCGGGAGCGATACCGGGGAGCTGTTTTTT | CASSFGGSDTGELFF
TRBJ2-4 | TRBV13 | few | - | TGTGCCAGCAGCTTAGGCCAAGGCTTCCAAAACATTCAGTACTTC | CASSLGQGFQNIQYF
TRBJ2-7 | TRBV5-1 | few | - | TGCGCCAGCAGCTTGGCAGGGTACGACTACGAGCAGTACTTC | CASSLAGYDYEQYF
TRBJ1-2 | TRBV3-1 | few | - | TGTGCCAGCAGCCAGACCGGGACCCCATTTGGCTACACCTTC | CASSQTGTPFGYTF
TRBJ1-2 | TRBV7-6 | - | TRBD1 | TGTGCCAGCAGCCAGACACAGGGGGCCTATGATGGCTACACCTTC | CASSQTQGAYDGYTF
TRBJ1-6 | TRBV20-1 | - | - | TGCAGTGCCCCCCCGACCGTAGCAGGAAAGTATAATTCACCCCTCCACTTT | CSAPPTVAGKYNSPLHF
TRBJ2-5 | TRBV3-1 | few | - | TGTGCCAGCAGCCAAGAGCCGACGAGTCCTCAAGAGACCCAGTACTTC | CASSQEPTSPQETQYF
TRBJ1-5 | TRBV12-3/TRBV12-4 | many | TRBD1 | TGTGCCAGCAGTTTAACGAGGACAGGGAGGCGCAATCAGCCCCAGCATTTT | CASSLTRTGRRNQPQHF
TRBJ1-3 | TRBV6-1 | - | - | TGTGCCAGCAGTGTTAGTCGGTTTAACTCTGGAAACACCATATATTTT | CASSVSRFNSGNTIYF
TRBJ2-5 | TRBV3-1 | - | TRBD2 | TGTGCCAGCAGCCAAGAATTTGCGGGAGGGAAGACCCAGTACTTC | CASSQEFAGGKTQYF
TRBJ1-6 | TRBV20-1 | - | TRBD1 | TGCAGTGCAGGGACAGGGGGCTTTTCACCCCTCCACTTT | CSAGTGGFSPLHF
TRBJ1-1 | TRBV28 | few | - | TGTGCCAGCAGTTTGGCCTCGAGAGAGGCTTTCTTT | CASSLASREAFF
TRBJ1-5 | TRBV6-1 | many | TRBD1 | TGTGCCAGCAGTCGACAGGGCGGCAATCAGCCCCAGCATTTT | CASSRQGGNQPQHF
TRBJ1-2 | TRBV6-1 | once | TRBD1 | TGTGCCAGCAGACTTGGCGGACAGGGGATTGGCTACACCTTC | CASRLGGQGIGYTF
TRBJ2-7 | TRBV6-1 | many | TRBD1 | TGTGCCAGCAGTCGGGGACAGGGAGTCTACGAGCAGTACTTC | CASSRGQGVYEQYF
TRBJ2-4 | TRBV12-3/TRBV12-4 | few | TRBD2 | TGTGCCAGCACCTTAGCGGGAGGGCCCACGGACATTCAGTACTTC | CASTLAGGPTDIQYF
TRBJ2-7 | TRBV3-1 | - | - | TGTGCCAGCAGCCAAGTCAAGGGCGAGCAGTACTTC | CASSQVKGEQYF
TRBJ1-5 | TRBV20-1 | few | - | TGCAGTGCTAGAGTGGGGTATAGCAATCAGCCCCAGCATTTT | CSARVGYSNQPQHF
TRBJ1-6 | TRBV6-1 | few | - | TGTGCCAGCAGTGAAGCTCGCCCTCGGATGGATTCACCCCTCCACTTT | CASSEARPRMDSPLHF
TRBJ2-7 | TRBV20-1 | - | - | TGCAGTGCTAGAGATTTCGGCAACGAGCAGTACTTC | CSARDFGNEQYF
TRBJ1-4 | TRBV5-1 | - | TRBD1 | TGCGCCAGCAGCCCCGACAGGGCAGGGCGTGAAAAACTGTTTTTT | CASSPDRAGREKLFF
TRBJ2-2 | TRBV2 | many | TRBD2 | TGTGCCAGCAGTGGAAGGGGAAGCGGGAGAGGGACCGGGGAGCTGTTTTTT | CASSGRGSGRGTGELFF
TRBJ1-2 | TRBV30 | - | - | TGTGCCTGGCGCAAGCTAACTAACTATGGCTACACCTTC | CAWRKLTNYGYTF
TRBJ1-2 | TRBV28 | many | - | TGTGCCAGCAGGGGGCCAGAAGGCTACACCTTC | CASRGPEGYTF
TRBJ1-5 | TRBV28 | few | - | TGTGCCAGCCTACCCGCGGGGAACAATCAGCCCCAGCATTTT | CASLPAGNNQPQHF
TRBJ2-7 | TRBV19 | few | - | TGTGCCAGTAGTATACTCACTTACCACGAGCAGTACTTC | CASSILTYHEQYF
TRBJ2-3 | TRBV7-9 | - | - | TGTGCCAGCAGCCTCAGCGGGTTAACAGATACGCAGTATTTT | CASSLSGLTDTQYF
TRBJ2-5 | TRBV3-1 | few | TRBD2 | TGTGCCAGCAGCCCACCCCGAGCGCGGGAGAGGGTAGAGACCCAGTACTTC | CASSPPRARERVETQYF
TRBJ1-5 | TRBV10-3 | - | - | TGTGCCATCAGTGAGTATGACAAAGGGGTTGAGCCCCAGCATTTT | CAISEYDKGVEPQHF
TRBJ2-5 | TRBV6-2/TRBV6-3 | few | TRBD2 | TGTGCCAGCATGAGGCTAGCGGGAGGTGGAAGGGGAGAGACCCAGTACTTC | CASMRLAGGGRGETQYF
TRBJ1-4 | TRBV5-1 | - | - | TGCGCCAGCAGCTTGGGCCCCACCACAACTAATGAAAAACTGTTTTTT | CASSLGPTTTNEKLFF
TRBJ1-1 | TRBV12-3/TRBV12-4 | many | - | TGTGCCAGCAGTTTAAAGAAAAACACTGAAGCTTTCTTT | CASSLKKNTEAFF
TRBJ1-5 | TRBV5-6 | - | - | TGTGCCAGCAGTCGCGGACCCTCAAGCAATCAGCCCCAGCATTTT | CASSRGPSSNQPQHF
TRBJ1-2 | TRBV6-1 | - | - | TGTGCCAGCAGACCCCAGGGGATGGATGGCTACACCTTC | CASRPQGMDGYTF
TRBJ2-3 | TRBV12-3/TRBV12-4 | few | - | TGTGCCAGCACCCTGGGACTTTTGAGCACAGATACGCAGTATTTT | CASTLGLLSTDTQYF
TRBJ2-7 | TRBV7-9 | - | - | TGTGCCAGCAGCCCAGGGGGGCCCAACGAGCAGTACTTC | CASSPGGPNEQYF
TRBJ2-1 | TRBV10-2 | - | TRBD2 | TGCGCCAGCAGTGAGGATGTGGCGGGAGGTACGGACAATGAGCAGTTCTTC | CASSEDVAGGTDNEQFF
TRBJ1-4 | TRBV13 | many | - | TGTGCCAGCAGCTTAGCCTCGGGGAGTGAAAAACTGTTTTTT | CASSLASGSEKLFF
TRBJ2-1 | TRBV5-6 | - | TRBD2 | TGTGCCAGCAACCCTAGCGGGAGGGGCTACAATGAGCAGTTCTTC | CASNPSGRGYNEQFF
TRBJ2-7 | TRBV12-3/TRBV12-4 | - | TRBD2 | TGTGCCAGCAGTTTAGAACGGGAGGCCTTTGGGGAGCAGTACTTC | CASSLEREAFGEQYF
TRBJ1-1 | TRBV29-1 | - | - | TGCAGCACCTACGAGAACGTCGGACAGACGAACACTGAAGCTTTCTTT | CSTYENVGQTNTEAFF
TRBJ2-1 | TRBV9 | - | - | TGTGCCAGCAGCGTCGCCCCCGGCGGGGAGCAGTTCTTC | CASSVAPGGEQFF
TRBJ1-2 | TRBV29-1 | few | - | TGCAGCGTCGCATCCAGCTATGGCTACACCTTC | CSVASSYGYTF
TRBJ2-2 | TRBV7-9 | - | TRBD2 | TGTGCCAGCAGCTCAAGCGGGAGGGCCCCCGGGGAGCTGTTTTTT | CASSSSGRAPGELFF
TRBJ2-5 | TRBV5-1 | - | TRBD2 | TGCGCCAGCAGGATGGAGCGGGAGTCCCCAGAGACCCAGTACTTC | CASRMERESPETQYF
TRBJ2-7 | TRBV28 | few | - | TGTGCCAGCAGCCCCAATTTGGGGTCCGGGCCGTTTTCCTACGAGCAGTACTTC | CASSPNLGSGPFSYEQYF
TRBJ1-1 | TRBV7-8 | few | TRBD1 | TGTGCCAGCTCGGGACAGGGGGCGAGGGCGAACACTGAAGCTTTCTTT | CASSGQGARANTEAFF
TRBJ2-2 | TRBV6-5 | - | TRBD2 | TGTGCCAGCAGTTACTTTCCCGGGAGGTACACCGGGGAGCTGTTTTTT | CASSYFPGRYTGELFF
TRBJ2-2 | TRBV6-1 | - | - | TGTGCCAGCAGTCCCCGGGGAGGATGGACCGGGGAGCTGTTTTTT | CASSPRGGWTGELFF
TRBJ2-5 | TRBV7-3 | many | TRBD2 | TGTGCCAGCAGCCTGAACGGACTAGCCCAAGAGACCCAGTACTTC | CASSLNGLAQETQYF
TRBJ2-3 | TRBV19 | few | TRBD2 | TGTGCCAGTAGTATAGAGCGGACTAGCGGGAGGGCCCTCAGCACAGATACGCAGTATTTT | CASSIERTSGRALSTDTQYF
TRBJ1-6 | TRBV2 | - | - | TGTGCCAGCAGTGGGGGCGACGGCCCCCTCCACTTT | CASSGGDGPLHF